This TCR beta chain was profiled in a study of Graves' ophthalmopathy and Graves' hyperthyroidism. Transcripts of RNA were the source for amplifying TCR beta CDR3 regions. The first-round RT-PCR employed HTBI primers together with the Qiagen OneStep RT-PCR kit. A multiplex PCR was then performed as the second round. TCRdb reanalysed the multiplex PCR reads using MiXCR and keeps one entry per CDR3 protein. This sample has approximately 640,000 distinct CDR3 sequences, with over 40% found just once. Study-wide results and limits: Blood shared most expanded thyroid clonotypes above 0.001 frequency. Ophthalmopathy was separated from stable hyperthyroidism by a 13-signature model with around 89% sensitivity and 75% to 83% specificity. The model's prediction of ophthalmopathy progression had 70.59% sensitivity and 72% to 85% specificity.

This CDR3 has 16 residues. The V gene's germline CDR1 is ENHRY and CDR2 SYGVKD. V shed 4 bases and J 3 bases; nucleotides not matched to a gene: 7. This clonotype has ten or more counts. Its target is not known. Uncontrolled infections, other autoimmune diseases, pregnancy or lactation barred patients from enrollment. Specimen: peripheral blood. The chain is built from TRBV10-3 and TRBJ1-2; 11 nucleotides agree with TRBD1. The TCR originated in an adult man with Graves' ophthalmopathy. The CDR3 region has the DNA TGTGCCATCAGTGGGACAGGGGGCGCGGGGGACTATGGCTACACCTTC. This sequence encodes CAISGTGGAGDYGYTF.